The T cell receptor (beta chain) under discussion was sequenced for a study of T cell responses to AZD1222 COVID-19 vaccine. Sequenced by immunoSEQ multiplex PCR; TCRdb stores in-frame clones only, minus some. Of some 140,000 clones in the sample, 93% were seen once. The CDR3 covers 13 residues. V was clipped by 5 bases and J by 11 bases, with 16 bases between them. Regarding the study as a whole: Baseline seropositivity characterized only six AZD1222 recipients. Reportedly, close to half of spike-specific TCRs are directed against unmutated variant regions.

Remarks on this clone: Its antigen is not identified.

The source material was peripheral blood, sampled on day 0 of AZD1222 vaccination. The chain joins TRBV12-3 or TRBV12-4 to TRBJ2-4, with D maybe TRBD1 (6 bases). This TCR derives from an adult in good health. The CDR3 DNA reads TGTGCCAGCAGTCGCTCCGCACAGGGTCTTCAGTACTTC. Protein sequence: CASSRSAQGLQYF.